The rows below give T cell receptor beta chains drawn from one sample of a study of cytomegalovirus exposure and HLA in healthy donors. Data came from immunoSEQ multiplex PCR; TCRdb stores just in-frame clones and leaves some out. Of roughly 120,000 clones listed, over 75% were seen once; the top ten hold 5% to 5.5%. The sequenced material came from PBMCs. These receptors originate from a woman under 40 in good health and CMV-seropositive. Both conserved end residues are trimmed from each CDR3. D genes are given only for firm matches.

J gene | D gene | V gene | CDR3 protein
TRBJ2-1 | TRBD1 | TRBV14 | ASSRIPGQGDNEQF
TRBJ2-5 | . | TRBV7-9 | ASSLLGAGETQY
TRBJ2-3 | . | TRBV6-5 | ASSLDRFTDTQY
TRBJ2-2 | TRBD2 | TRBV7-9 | ASSPLPSGYTGELF
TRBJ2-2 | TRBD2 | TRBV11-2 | ASSLAGGYTGELF
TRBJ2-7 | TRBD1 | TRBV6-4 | ASSARGYEQY
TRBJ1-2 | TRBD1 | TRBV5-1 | ASSSGTGISYGYT
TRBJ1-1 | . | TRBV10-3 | AISVDRNTEAF
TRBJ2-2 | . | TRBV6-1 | ASSEAGQGKGGELF
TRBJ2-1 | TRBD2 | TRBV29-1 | SVTSGIYNEQF
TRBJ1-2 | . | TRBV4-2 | ASSQDLTGQVGYGYT
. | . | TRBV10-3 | AISGGSTYEQY
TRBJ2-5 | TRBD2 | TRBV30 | AWSFSGGQETQY
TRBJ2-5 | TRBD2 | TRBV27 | ASRPGLALETQY
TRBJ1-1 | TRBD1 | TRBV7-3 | ASSLTGGTEAF
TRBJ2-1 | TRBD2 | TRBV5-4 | ASSLWGGNNEQF
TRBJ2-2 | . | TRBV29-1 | SVEVGTKNTGELF
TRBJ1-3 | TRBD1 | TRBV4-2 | ASSQGEVGGGNTIY
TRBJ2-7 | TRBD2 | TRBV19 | ASSAGLAGGSYEQY
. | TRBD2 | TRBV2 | ASRGLAETYEQY
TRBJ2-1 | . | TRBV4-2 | ASSQGAAPNNEQF
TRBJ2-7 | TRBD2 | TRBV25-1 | ASSDMGLAEIYEQY
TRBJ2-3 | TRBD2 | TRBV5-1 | ASSLATSGRRDTQY
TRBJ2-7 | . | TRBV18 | ASSLPGGLRHEQY
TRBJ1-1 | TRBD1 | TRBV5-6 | ASSTKTGGSTEAF
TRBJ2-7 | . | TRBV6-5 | ASSTPGEQY
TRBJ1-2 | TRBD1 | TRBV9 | ASSTQGTVDYGYT
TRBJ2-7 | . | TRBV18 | ASSPPEAYEQY
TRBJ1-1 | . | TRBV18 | ASSPRRGTDTEAF
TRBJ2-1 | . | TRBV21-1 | ASSKPLAADNEQF
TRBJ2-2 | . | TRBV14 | ASSQGLGAAWELF
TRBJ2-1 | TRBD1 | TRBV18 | ASSPGQDSSYNEQF
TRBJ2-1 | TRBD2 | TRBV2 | ASAGGGADEQF
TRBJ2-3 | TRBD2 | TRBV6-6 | ASSYGRGSTDTQY
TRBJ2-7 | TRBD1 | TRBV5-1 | ASSLQGAPNEQY
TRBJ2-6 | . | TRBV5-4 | ASSLAAAGANVLT